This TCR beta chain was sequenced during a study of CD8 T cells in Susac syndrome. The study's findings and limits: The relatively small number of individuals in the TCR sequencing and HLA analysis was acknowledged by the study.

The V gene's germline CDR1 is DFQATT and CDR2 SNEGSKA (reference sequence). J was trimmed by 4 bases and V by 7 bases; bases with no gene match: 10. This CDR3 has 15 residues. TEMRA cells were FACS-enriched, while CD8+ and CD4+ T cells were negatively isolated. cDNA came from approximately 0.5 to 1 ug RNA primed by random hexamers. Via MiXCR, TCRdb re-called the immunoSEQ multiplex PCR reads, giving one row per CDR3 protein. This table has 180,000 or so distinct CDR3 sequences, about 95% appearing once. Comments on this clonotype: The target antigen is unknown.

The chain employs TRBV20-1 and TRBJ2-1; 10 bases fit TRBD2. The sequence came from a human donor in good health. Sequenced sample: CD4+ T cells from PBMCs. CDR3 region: CSGSTSGFYYNEQFF. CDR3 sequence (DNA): TGCAGTGGTTCGACTAGCGGGTTTTATTACAATGAGCAGTTCTTC.